This T cell receptor beta chain emerged from a study of glioma-infiltrating T cells after dendritic cell vaccination. Assay: immunoSEQ multiplex PCR; the TCRdb copy retains only in-frame clones and omits some. The data contain 95,000 to 110,000 clones, 80% to 90% of them singletons. The CDR3 consists of 14 residues. Germline V gene data show CDR1 as MNHEY and CDR2 as SVGAGI. V was pared by 6 bases and J by 6 bases, with 14 bases between. This sequence was found in a human donor with glioblastoma. Source: blood, taken before dendritic cell vaccination. V usage is TRBV6-5 and J usage is TRBJ1-4; D possibly corresponds to TRBD1 (6 bases). Here the CDR3 reads CASRQQGIDEKLFF. In DNA, the CDR3 is TGTGCCAGCAGACAACAGGGTATCGATGAAAAACTGTTTTTT.